This entry lists 26 T cell receptor beta chains sequenced from one sample in a study of cytomegalovirus exposure and HLA in healthy donors. 60 Vbeta and 13 Jbeta primers were used in PCR. TCRdb keeps only in-frame clones here, not all; method: immunoSEQ multiplex PCR. Of 85,000 to 130,000 clones in the sample, about 77% were seen once. The sequenced sample consisted of PBMCs. These receptor sequences come from a woman under 30 in good health and CMV-seropositive.

This clone was seen a single time. J is TRBJ1-1 and V is TRBV7-8; 8 bases are shared with TRBD1. The CDR3 is 17 amino acids. Germline V CDR1 and CDR2: SGHVS, FQNEAQ. V shed 8 bases and J 1 base; nucleotides not matched to a gene: 15. This CDR3 reads CASLLLGQGSRNTEAFF. In DNA, the CDR3 is TGTGCCAGCCTTCTCCTTGGACAGGGTTCCAGGAACACTGAAGCTTTCTTT.

The rearrangement joins TRBV7-9 to TRBJ2-7; 10 positions match TRBD2. The CDR3 totals 18 residues. V shed 4 bases, J shed 4 bases, and the junction held 16 bases outside the gene matches. Germline values: CDR1 SEHNR, CDR2 FQNEAQ (reference sequence). In nucleotides, the CDR3 is TGTGCCAGCAGCTCCCCGGGTCCAACTAGCGGGATCTCTTACGAGCAGTACTTC. Its protein product is CASSSPGPTSGISYEQYF.

The CDR3 DNA reads TGTGCCAGCAGTTTATCGCCGACAGGGACCTCTCTACGTGGGCAGTACTTC. Translated, it gives CASSLSPTGTSLRGQYF. V gene TRBV27 combines with J gene TRBJ2-7; 7 nucleotides align to TRBD1. With V trimmed by 0 bases and J by 9 bases, 17 bases remained unmatched. The CDR3 is 17 residues long. CDR1 MNHEY and CDR2 SMNVEV come from the germline V gene (reference sequence).

V is TRBV9 and J is TRBJ2-7; D may be TRBD2 (5 bases). The V end lost 0 bases, the J end lost 5 bases, and 18 bases lay between the germline ends. Per germline, CDR1 SGDLS and CDR2 YYNGEE. The CDR3 runs to 16 residues. In DNA form, the CDR3 reads TGTGCCAGCAGCGTAGCTGGAGGTTCAATCCGGGACGAGCAGTACTTC. It translates to CASSVAGGSIRDEQYF.

This chain joins TRBV6-4 and TRBJ1-2; weak D call: TRBD1 (5 bases). The germline V and J ends were trimmed by 0 bases and 8 bases, with 13 bases remaining between them. Germline values: CDR1 MRHNA, CDR2 SNTAGT. This CDR3 contains 14 residues. This CDR3 is CASSDSGEGRGYTF. The CDR3 nucleotides are TGTGCCAGCAGTGACTCCGGGGAGGGACGGGGCTACACCTTC.

The J gene is TRBJ1-1, the V gene TRBV7-9; perhaps TRBD1 as D (6 bases). CDR3 length equals 15 residues. V dropped 3 bases and J dropped 0 bases, with 11 bases sitting between them. Germline CDR1 is SEHNR and CDR2 is FQNEAQ (reference sequence). DNA for the CDR3: TGTGCCAGCAGCTTCAGGGGTCTGATGAACACTGAAGCTTTCTTT. Translating gives CASSFRGLMNTEAFF.

V gene TRBV11-2 combines with J gene TRBJ2-1, with a tentative D call TRBD2 (7 bases). The germline V gene has CDR1 SGHAT and CDR2 FQNNGV. V was cut by 7 bases and J by 10 bases, with 26 bases left in between. This CDR3 contains 16 residues. The CDR3 DNA reads as TGTGCCAGCACCAAATCAGGCCTCTCGAGGGGGGGGGAGCAGTTCTTC. It yields the protein CASTKSGLSRGGEQFF.

This clone was recorded a few times. The chain combines TRBV27 with TRBJ1-1; TRBD1 agrees at 9 bases. The junction had 18 bases not matched to a gene; V was cut back by 5 bases and J by 11 bases. The CDR3 totals 16 residues. The germline V gene has CDR1 MNHEY and CDR2 SMNVEV (reference sequence). The CDR3 is CASSKSYSDRGLRAFF. CDR3 coding DNA: TGTGCCAGCAGTAAAAGTTATTCGGACAGGGGATTAAGGGCTTTCTTT.

The count of this clone is one. The rearrangement joins TRBV30 to TRBJ1-5, with 9 bases aligning to TRBD1. The CDR3 consists of 15 residues. Unmatched junction bases numbered 5, after V lost 0 bases and J lost 5 bases. Germline CDR1 GTSNPN, CDR2 SVGIG (reference sequence). CDR3 sequence reads: CAWSVRQGVYQPQHF. CDR3 in DNA: TGTGCCTGGAGTGTGCGACAGGGGGTGTATCAGCCCCAGCATTTT.

The chain joins TRBV11-2 to TRBJ2-7; 11 bases are a match to TRBD2. Per germline, CDR1 SGHAT and CDR2 FQNNGV. The CDR3 is 17 residues long. V was clipped by 3 bases and J by 0 bases; unmatched bases: 7. The CDR3 here is CASSFLGTSGLSYEQYF. The CDR3, as DNA: TGTGCCAGCAGCTTCCTCGGGACTAGCGGCCTCTCCTACGAGCAGTACTTC.

This clone came up a few times. V usage is TRBV5-6 and J usage is TRBJ2-7; weak D call: TRBD2 (7 bases). This CDR3 comprises 14 residues. The germline gives CDR1 SGHDT, CDR2 YYEEEE. Trimming removed 0 bases at V and 4 bases at J, with 11 bases between. The DNA of the CDR3 is TGTGCCAGCAGCTTGGAGGGGGGGCAGTACGAGCAGTACTTC. It codes for CASSLEGGQYEQYF.

The rearrangement links TRBV28 to TRBJ1-2, with D hard to call. V was trimmed by 8 bases and J by 8 bases, leaving 18 bases between them. Germline V gives CDR1 MDHEN, CDR2 SYDVKM. The CDR3 has 13 amino acids. Written as DNA, the CDR3 is TGTGCCAGCCGGAGCACGCTCGATAGAGGCTACACCTTC. Translating gives CASRSTLDRGYTF.

V gene TRBV7-2 combines with J gene TRBJ2-5; 9 bases are shared with TRBD2. Trimming at V came to 1 base and at J to 3 bases, leaving 3 bases not matched to a gene. Germline CDR1 is SGHTA and CDR2 is FQGNSA. The CDR3 spans 15 residues. For the CDR3, the DNA is TGTGCCAGCAGCTTAGTAGCGGGAGCGGAAGAGACCCAGTACTTC. This codes for CASSLVAGAEETQYF.

This chain links TRBV15 with TRBJ2-5, with 10 bases aligning to TRBD1. The tail of the sequence fits TRBJ2-7 better, so the J call may be wrong. Germline V gene lookup returns CDR1 LNHNV and CDR2 YYDKDF (reference sequence). The CDR3 extends over 15 amino acids. CDR3 sequence reads: CATSTGQGGFDEQYF. In DNA, the CDR3 is TGTGCCACCAGCACCGGACAGGGGGGGTTCGACGAGCAGTACTTC.

The J gene is TRBJ1-1, the V gene TRBV29-1; 10 bases map to TRBD1. Germline-derived CDR1 and CDR2 are SQVTM and ANQGSEA. Trimming took 4 bases from V and 6 from J; bases not matched to a gene: 2. This CDR3 has 12 residues. CDR3 region: CSVGGQGSEAFF. Here the CDR3 DNA reads TGCAGCGTTGGGGGACAGGGGTCTGAAGCTTTCTTT.

The genes are TRBV11-2 and TRBJ2-7, with a possible D match to TRBD1 (5 bases). V lost 1 base and J lost 5, with 15 bases in between. The germline gives CDR1 SGHAT, CDR2 FQNNGV. This CDR3 spans 15 amino acids. This CDR3 reads CASSLVRTGNNEQYF. CDR3 DNA: TGTGCCAGCAGCTTAGTGCGAACAGGTAACAACGAGCAGTACTTC.

This chain links TRBV14 with TRBJ2-3; maybe TRBD2 (5 bases). Germline V gene sequence: CDR1 SGHDN, CDR2 FVKESK. V was cut by 6 bases and J by 4 bases, with 26 bases left in between. The CDR3 is 18 residues long. The CDR3 loop reads CASSPWERLELSADTQYF. For the CDR3, the DNA is TGTGCCAGCAGTCCTTGGGAGCGGTTAGAATTGTCGGCAGATACGCAGTATTTT.

The chain links TRBV27 to TRBJ2-7, with TRBD1 matching 9 bases. V was pared by 5 bases and J by 6 bases, with 11 bases of the junction left unmatched. The CDR3 has 15 amino acids. Germline V gene data show CDR1 as MNHEY and CDR2 as SMNVEV (reference sequence). The CDR3 spells CASSPPGQGSFEQYF. Here the CDR3 DNA reads TGTGCCAGCAGTCCTCCGGGACAGGGTTCTTTCGAGCAGTACTTC.

This clone has just a few counts. The gene calls are TRBV5-6 and TRBJ1-1; TRBD1 matches 9 bases. J lost 10 bases, V lost 4 bases, and 14 bases had no gene match. This CDR3 spans 15 amino acids. Germline V CDR1 and CDR2: SGHDT, YYEEEE. CDR3 nucleotides: TGTGCCAGCAGCCCAACAGGGACAGGGCGAGGCGGAGCTTTCTTT. Translated, it gives CASSPTGTGRGGAFF.

This CDR3 reads CASSLSLVGGELFF. CDR3 coding DNA: TGTGCCAGCAGTTTATCCTTGGTCGGCGGGGAGCTGTTTTTT. The chain combines TRBV27 with TRBJ2-2, with no clear D. V was shortened by 0 bases and J by 7 bases, with 9 bases between the two germline ends. The CDR3 runs to 14 residues. In germline, CDR1 is MNHEY, CDR2 SMNVEV (reference sequence).

This rearrangement joins TRBV2 to TRBJ2-6; D possibly corresponds to TRBD2 (5 bases). CDR3 length: 15 amino acids. V was pared by 6 bases and J by 2 bases, with 11 bases between. Per the germline V gene, CDR1 is SNHLY and CDR2 is FYNNEI. The CDR3 coding sequence is TGTGCCAGCAGGGGGAGTGCGACTGGGGCCAACGTCCTGACTTTC. Protein product: CASRGSATGANVLTF.

The gene calls are TRBV7-9 and TRBJ2-1; D is perhaps TRBD2 (6 bases). The V and J ends lost 6 bases and 6 bases respectively, with 21 bases between them. The CDR3 sequence is 16 residues long. CDR1 is SEHNR, CDR2 FQNEAQ, per germline (reference sequence). The DNA of the CDR3 is TGTGCCAGCAGTTCAGTATGGTGGAGGGTAGGCAATGAGCAGTTCTTC. This gives the protein CASSSVWWRVGNEQFF.

The chain has TRBV5-5 and TRBJ2-7; D unclear. V lost 0 bases and J 7 bases, leaving 8 bases between the germline ends. The germline V gene has CDR1 SGHKS and CDR2 YYEKEE (reference sequence). The CDR3 is 12 residues long. The CDR3 sequence is CASSLGLLEQYF. Here the CDR3 DNA reads TGTGCCAGCAGCTTGGGTCTTTTAGAGCAGTACTTC. The full variable domain, in which reference TRBV5-5 and TRBJ2-7 provide the parts outside the CDR3, is DAGVTQSPTHLIKTRGQQVTLRCSPISGHKSVSWYQQVLGQGPQFIFQYYEKEERGRGNFPDRFSARQFPNYSSELNVNALLLGDSALYLCASSLGLLEQYFGPGTRLTVT.

This clone came up a few times. V usage is TRBV9 and J usage is TRBJ2-1, with D uncertain. The V end lost 3 bases, the J end lost 2 bases, and 6 bases lay between the germline ends. Germline lookup yields CDR1 SGDLS and CDR2 YYNGEE. The length of the CDR3 is 13 residues. The CDR3 spells CASSDGAYNEQFF. The CDR3 DNA reads TGTGCCAGCAGCGACGGAGCCTACAATGAGCAGTTCTTC.

This clone was observed a single time. The V and J genes are TRBV9 and TRBJ2-3, with TRBD2 matching 9 bases. Trimming took 4 bases from V and 3 from J; bases not matched to a gene: 3. CDR3 length: 14 amino acids. CDR1 SGDLS and CDR2 YYNGEE come from the germline V gene. The CDR3 DNA follows: TGTGCCAGCAGCAGCACTAGCGGGACAGATACGCAGTATTTT. This encodes CASSSTSGTDTQYF. The whole variable domain, remainder taken from reference TRBV9 and TRBJ2-3, is DSGVTQTPKHLITATGQRVTLRCSPRSGDLSVYWYQQSLDQGLQFLIQYYNGEERAKGNILERFSAQQFPDLHSELNLSSLELGDSALYFCASSSTSGTDTQYFGPGTRLTVL.

The V gene is TRBV7-6, the J gene TRBJ2-4, with D possibly TRBD1 on 6 matching bases. The germline gives CDR1 SGHVS, CDR2 FNYEAQ. The CDR3 consists of 15 residues. V was clipped by 4 bases and J by 8 bases, with 18 bases between them. The CDR3: CASSSKTGPLDIQYF. The CDR3 DNA reads as TGTGCCAGCAGCTCAAAGACAGGTCCCCTTGACATTCAGTACTTC.